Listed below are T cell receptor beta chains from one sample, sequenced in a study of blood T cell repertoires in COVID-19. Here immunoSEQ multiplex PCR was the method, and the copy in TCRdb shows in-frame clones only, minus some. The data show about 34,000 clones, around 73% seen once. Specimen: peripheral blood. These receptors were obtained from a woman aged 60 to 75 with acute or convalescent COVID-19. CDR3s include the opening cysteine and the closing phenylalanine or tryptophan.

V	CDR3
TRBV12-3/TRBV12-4	CASTWEINYGYTF
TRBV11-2	CASSKIGTSGYQETQYF
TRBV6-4	CASSSMGGSTDTQYF
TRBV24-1	CATSLGGGNYGYTF
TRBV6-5	CASNPQQGFVNEQFF
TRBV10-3	CAIRSNYGYTF
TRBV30	CAWSLLQGGQPQHF
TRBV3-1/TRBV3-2	CASSQATGGETQYF
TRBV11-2	CASSLIAGGADTQYF
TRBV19	CASSISTGFGYGYTF
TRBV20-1	CSAMGGGVATF
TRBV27	CASSPSLLAIWDTQYF
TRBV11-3	CASSLTDRADALSDTQYF
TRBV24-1	CATSVLGQGKNEQFF
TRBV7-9	CASSRQVRSPLHF
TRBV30	CAWSIDLNSPLHF
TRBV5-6	CASSPGGTGAWETQYF
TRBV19	CASSPEDSYGYTF
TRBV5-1	CASSFGGQWDLAKNIQYF
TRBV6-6	CASSYGQGVSYNEQFF
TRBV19	CASSRPGGNGPQFTDTQYF
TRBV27	CASSLPGTGEDNEQFF
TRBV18	CASSGGLAGRDTQYF
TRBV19	CASSIGSTVPEKLFF
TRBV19	CASSDQRGYNEQFF
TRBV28	CASESQTGANYNEQFF
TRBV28	CASSSHRGDITYGYTF
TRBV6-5	CASSHLSSQVGEQFF
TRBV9	CASSVVQGHTEAFF
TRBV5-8	CASSLARTGGTEAFF
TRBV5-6	CASSLDGEAFF
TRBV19	CASSITGGMNTEAFF
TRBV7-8	CASSLWGQGRTDTQYF
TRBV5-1	CASSWKGLAGDKLNEQFF
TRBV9	CASSAREGRETQYF
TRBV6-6	CASSLGATHERSPLHF
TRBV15	CATSRDTSYEQYF
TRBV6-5	CASSPGQSFYGYTF
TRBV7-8	CASSRDTSGLETQYF
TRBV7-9	CASSLWARLGDEQYF
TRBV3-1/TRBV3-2	CASSLGTSGDQYF
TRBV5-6	CASSPGLAVATGELFF
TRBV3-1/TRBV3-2	CASSHGLYNEQFF
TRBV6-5	CASSYSDKGKGYTF
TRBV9	CASSVSGLNEKLFF
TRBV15	CATSRGTGDGYTF
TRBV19	CASSLGNQPQHF